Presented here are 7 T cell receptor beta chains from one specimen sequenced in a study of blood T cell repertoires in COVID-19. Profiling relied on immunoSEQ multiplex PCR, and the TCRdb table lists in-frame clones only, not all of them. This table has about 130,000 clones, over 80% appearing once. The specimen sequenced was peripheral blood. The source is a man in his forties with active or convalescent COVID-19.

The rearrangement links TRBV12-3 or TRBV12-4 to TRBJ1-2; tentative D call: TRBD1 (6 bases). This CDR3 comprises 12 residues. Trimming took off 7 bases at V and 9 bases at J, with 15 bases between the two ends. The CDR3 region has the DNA TGTGCCAGCATGACAGGTTCTGGGCGCTACACCTTC. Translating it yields CASMTGSGRYTF.

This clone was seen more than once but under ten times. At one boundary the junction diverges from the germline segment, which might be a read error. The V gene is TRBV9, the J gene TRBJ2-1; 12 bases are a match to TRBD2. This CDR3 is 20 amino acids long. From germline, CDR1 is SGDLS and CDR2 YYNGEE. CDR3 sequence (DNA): TGTGCCCGCAGCGTAGACCCGGGGGCGCGGCTAGCGGGGGGGCCTGATGAGCAGTTCTTC. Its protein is CARSVDPGARLAGGPDEQFF. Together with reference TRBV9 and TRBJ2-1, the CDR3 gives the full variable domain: DSGVTQTPKHLITATGQRVTLRCSPRSGDLSVYWYQQSLDQGLQFLIQYYNGEERAKGNILERFSAQQFPDLHSELNLSSLELGDSALYFCARSVDPGARLAGGPDEQFFGPGTRLTVL.

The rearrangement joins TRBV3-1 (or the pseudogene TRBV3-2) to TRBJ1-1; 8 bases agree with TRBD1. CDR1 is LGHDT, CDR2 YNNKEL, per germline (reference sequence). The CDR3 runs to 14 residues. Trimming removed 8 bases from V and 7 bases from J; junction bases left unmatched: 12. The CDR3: CASSFQGTGSEAFF. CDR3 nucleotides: TGTGCCAGCTCGTTTCAAGGGACAGGAAGTGAAGCTTTCTTT.

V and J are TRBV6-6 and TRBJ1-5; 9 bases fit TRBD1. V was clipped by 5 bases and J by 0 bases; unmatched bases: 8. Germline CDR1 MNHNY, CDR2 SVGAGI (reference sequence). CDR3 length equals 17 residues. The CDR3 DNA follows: TGTGCCAGCAGTCCCGGACAGGGGAGAGGTAGCAATCAGCCCCAGCATTTT. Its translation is CASSPGQGRGSNQPQHF.

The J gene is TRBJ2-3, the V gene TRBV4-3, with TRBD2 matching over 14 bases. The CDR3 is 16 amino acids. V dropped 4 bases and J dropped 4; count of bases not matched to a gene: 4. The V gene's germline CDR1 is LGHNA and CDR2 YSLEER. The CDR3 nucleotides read TGCGCCAGCAGCCGCGGACTAGCGGGGGGTCCAGATACGCAGTATTTT. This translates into CASSRGLAGGPDTQYF.

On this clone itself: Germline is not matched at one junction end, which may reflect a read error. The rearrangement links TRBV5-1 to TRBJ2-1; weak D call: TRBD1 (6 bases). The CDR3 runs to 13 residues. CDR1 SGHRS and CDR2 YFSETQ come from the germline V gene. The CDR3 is CASSPTGQPGWIF. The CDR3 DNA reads TGCGCCAGCAGCCCGACCGGACAGCCAGGGTGGATCTTC.

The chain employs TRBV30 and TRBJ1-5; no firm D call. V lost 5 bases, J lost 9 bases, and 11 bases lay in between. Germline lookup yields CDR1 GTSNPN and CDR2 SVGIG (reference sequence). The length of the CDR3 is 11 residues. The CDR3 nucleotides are TGTGCCTGGGACGGTCCGGGGCCCCAGCATTTT. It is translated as CAWDGPGPQHF.